The 20 T cell receptor beta chains below all came from one sample that was sequenced in a study of shared clonotypes between healthy human individuals. Sequencing used immunoSEQ multiplex PCR; TCRdb keeps in-frame clones, though not all of them. The sample contains about 490,000 clones, around 80% of which appear only once. Sequencing was performed on PBMCs. The origin of the receptors is a woman aged 40 to 50 in good health. Some clones in this sample may be carry-over from other donors' samples.

The chain combines TRBV7-2 with TRBJ1-2; 7 nucleotides agree with TRBD1. J was trimmed by 4 bases and V by 1 base; bases with no gene match: 3. The germline V gene encodes CDR1 SGHTA and CDR2 FQGNSA. There are 14 residues in the CDR3. CDR3 region: CASSLDGTAYGYTF. CDR3 nucleotides: TGTGCCAGCAGCTTAGATGGGACAGCCTATGGCTACACCTTC.

This clone has only one observation. The rearrangement uses TRBV4-1 and TRBJ2-7, with 12 bases fitting TRBD2. CDR1 is MGHRA and CDR2 is YSYEKL in the germline V gene. With 3 bases clipped from V and 3 bases from J, the junction kept 6 bases outside the gene matches. The CDR3 is 16 residues long. The chain's CDR3 is CASSQASGRANYEQYF. The CDR3 region has the DNA TGCGCCAGCAGCCAGGCTAGCGGGAGGGCCAACTACGAGCAGTACTTC.

This clone appeared a single time. The same CDR3 can be traced to other DNA sequences in this sample. J is TRBJ2-2 and V is TRBV7-9; the D is unclear. The CDR3 length is 14 residues. Deletions cut 1 base from V and 1 base from J, with 4 bases between. Germline assignment: CDR1 SEHNR and CDR2 FQNEAQ (reference sequence). The CDR3 DNA sequence: TGTGCCAGCAGCTTAGGCGGGAACACCGGGGAGCTGTTTTTT. Translation gives CASSLGGNTGELFF.

The CDR3, as DNA: TGTGCCAGCAGCTTAGCCTGGGGCTACGAGCAGTACTTC. Translating gives CASSLAWGYEQYF. The V and J genes are TRBV7-3 and TRBJ2-7; no firm D call. V lost 2 bases to trimming and J lost 3 bases, with 8 bases between them. The CDR3 spans 13 residues. Germline CDR1 is SGHTA and CDR2 is FQGTGA.

The chain combines TRBV7-8 with TRBJ2-7; 7 bases agree with TRBD1. J gave up 3 bases and V 6 bases, and 8 bases lay outside the gene matches. This CDR3 region has 14 residues. Germline CDR1 SGHVS, CDR2 FQNEAQ. CDR3 loop: CASSSDRRHYEQYF. In nucleotides, the CDR3 is TGTGCCAGCAGTTCGGACAGGCGACACTACGAGCAGTACTTC.

This clone came up a few times. The genes are TRBV27 and TRBJ2-7; perhaps TRBD1 as D (6 bases). Germline V CDR1 and CDR2: MNHEY, SMNVEV (reference sequence). This CDR3 has 13 residues. Trimming left V 4 bases short and J 6 bases short, with 13 bases between. The CDR3 is CASSSRGRVEQYF. The CDR3 bases are TGTGCCAGCAGTTCCAGGGGAAGGGTCGAGCAGTACTTC.

This rearrangement joins TRBV6-1 to TRBJ1-1, with D perhaps matching TRBD1 (6 bases). Germline lookup yields CDR1 MNHNS and CDR2 SASEGT. This CDR3 is 13 amino acids long. Between the trimmed V and J ends, which lost 0 bases and 4 bases, there was a span of 6 bases. CDR3 in DNA: TGTGCCAGCAGTGAAGCAGGGGGCACTGAAGCTTTCTTT. It translates to CASSEAGGTEAFF.

The rearrangement joins TRBV6-1 to TRBJ2-1; 9 nucleotides line up with TRBD1. The germline V gene has CDR1 MNHNS and CDR2 SASEGT. The CDR3 extends over 15 amino acids. The V and J ends lost 6 bases and 4 bases, in that order; junction bases with no gene match: 7. CDR3 coding DNA: TGTGCCAGCAGCCGACAGGGGGATAAGTACAATGAGCAGTTCTTC. Amino acid sequence: CASSRQGDKYNEQFF.

The rearrangement links TRBV7-9 to TRBJ2-7, with D unresolved. The V and J ends lost 7 bases and 4 bases respectively, with 17 bases between them. The CDR3 contains 14 residues. CDR1 and CDR2 from the germline V gene are SEHNR and FQNEAQ (reference sequence). This CDR3 reads CASTHRVGTYEQYF. CDR3 DNA sequence: TGTGCCAGCACCCATCGGGTAGGAACTTACGAGCAGTACTTC.

This chain uses TRBV5-1 with TRBJ2-1; perhaps D is TRBD1 or TRBD2 (5 bases each). V was clipped by 0 bases and J by 9 bases, with 7 bases between them. Germline loops: CDR1 SGHRS, CDR2 YFSETQ. The length of the CDR3 is 12 residues. The CDR3 bases are TGCGCCAGCAGCTTGGTTGGGGGTGAGCAGTTCTTC. This gives the protein CASSLVGGEQFF.

The CDR3 here is CASSAWTGQETQYF. CDR3 bases: TGCGCCAGCAGCGCCTGGACAGGGCAAGAGACCCAGTACTTC. The rearrangement joins TRBV5-1 to TRBJ2-5, with 8 bases identical to TRBD1. V dropped 4 bases and J dropped 2; count of bases not matched to a gene: 4. The CDR3 loop spans 14 amino acids. Germline CDR1 SGHRS, CDR2 YFSETQ.

This chain uses TRBV5-1 with TRBJ1-2, with 9 bases fitting TRBD1. The CDR3 covers 15 residues. Trimming removed 4 bases from V and 2 bases from J; junction bases left unmatched: 6. The germline CDR1 and CDR2 sequences are SGHRS and YFSETQ. The CDR3 region is CASSRTGDPNYGYTF. For the CDR3, the DNA is TGCGCCAGCAGCCGGACAGGGGACCCGAACTATGGCTACACCTTC.

This sequence joins TRBV11-2 and TRBJ1-2; 8 bases are shared with TRBD1. Germline V gives CDR1 SGHAT, CDR2 FQNNGV. The CDR3 spans 14 residues. V shed 5 bases and J 8 bases; nucleotides not matched to a gene: 10. CDR3 DNA sequence: TGTGCCAGCAGCCTCCCTTTTACAGGGGGAGGCTACACCTTC. Translating it yields CASSLPFTGGGYTF. The variable domain in full, with the rest retrieved from reference TRBV11-2 and TRBJ1-2, is EAGVAQSPRYKIIEKRQSVAFWCNPISGHATLYWYQQILGQGPKLLIQFQNNGVVDDSQLPKDRFSAERLKGVDSTLKIQPAKLEDSAVYLCASSLPFTGGGYTFGSGTRLTVV.

The chain links TRBV27 to TRBJ2-3; 8 bases match TRBD2. Germline CDR1 and CDR2: MNHEY and SMNVEV (reference sequence). V dropped 5 bases and J dropped 0; count of bases not matched to a gene: 10. The CDR3 loop spans 17 amino acids. The CDR3: CASSPKTSVTSTDTQYF. In DNA, the CDR3 is TGTGCCAGCAGTCCAAAGACTAGCGTAACTAGCACAGATACGCAGTATTTT.

A note on this clone: A far larger clone lies a single base away; this is likely a read error. The sample holds other DNA sequences that translate to the same CDR3. The genes are TRBV25-1 and TRBJ2-1; TRBD2 agrees at 10 bases. The CDR3 has 13 amino acids. CDR1 and CDR2 (germline): MGHDK, SYGVNS. For the CDR3, the DNA is TGTGCTAGCAGGGGACTAGCGCCCAATGAGCAGTTCTTC. Amino acid sequence: CASRGLAPNEQFF.

V gene TRBV7-6 combines with J gene TRBJ2-3, with 12 bases fitting TRBD2. Looked up from germline, CDR1 is SGHVS and CDR2 is FNYEAQ. The CDR3 runs 16 residues. V shed 5 bases and J 4 bases; nucleotides not matched to a gene: 7. CDR3 region: CASSLSASGRADTQYF. As DNA, the CDR3 is TGTGCCAGCAGCCTATCCGCTAGCGGGAGGGCAGATACGCAGTATTTT. Supplemented by reference TRBV7-6 and TRBJ2-3, the full variable domain reads GAGVSQSPRYKVTKRGQDVALRCDPISGHVSLYWYRQALGQGPEFLTYFNYEAQQDKSGLPNDRFSAERPEGSISTLTIQRTEQRDSAMYRCASSLSASGRADTQYFGPGTRLTVL.

The chain is built from TRBV18 and TRBJ2-3, with D uncertain. V lost 4 bases and J lost 0, with 5 bases in between. CDR1 KGHSH and CDR2 LQKENI come from the germline V gene. The CDR3 has 13 amino acids. CDR3 DNA: TGTGCCAGCTCACTTCGAAGCACAGATACGCAGTATTTT. It codes for CASSLRSTDTQYF. The whole variable domain, remainder taken from reference TRBV18 and TRBJ2-3, is NAGVMQNPRHLVRRRGQEARLRCSPMKGHSHVYWYRQLPEEGLKFMVYLQKENIIDESGMPKERFSAEFPKEGPSILRIQQVVRGDSAAYFCASSLRSTDTQYFGPGTRLTVL.

J is TRBJ1-2 and V is TRBV5-8; D call uncertain. Germline CDR1 SGHTS, CDR2 YDEGEE. V lost 2 bases and J lost 2, with 7 bases in between. This CDR3 has 13 residues. The CDR3 region has the DNA TGTGCCAGCAGCTTAAGGAGCAACTATGGCTACACCTTC. Translated: CASSLRSNYGYTF.

The chain uses TRBV19 and TRBJ2-3; no definite D call. The CDR3 totals 15 residues. CDR1 and CDR2 (germline): LNHDA, SQIVND (reference sequence). Trimming removed 3 bases from V and 0 bases from J, with 10 bases in between. The CDR3 spells CASSMSVASTDTQYF. CDR3 nucleotides: TGTGCCAGTAGTATGTCTGTGGCTAGCACAGATACGCAGTATTTT. Full variable domain (remainder filled in from reference TRBV19 and TRBJ2-3): DGGITQSPKYLFRKEGQNVTLSCEQNLNHDAMYWYRQDPGQGLRLIYYSQIVNDFQKGDIAEGYSVSREKKESFPLTVTSAQKNPTAFYLCASSMSVASTDTQYFGPGTRLTVL.

This chain connects TRBV28 to TRBJ2-1; possibly TRBD2 for D (6 bases). V dropped 6 bases and J dropped 5 bases, with 17 bases sitting between them. Per germline, CDR1 MDHEN and CDR2 SYDVKM. The CDR3 spans 15 residues. CDR3 sequence reads: CASSPSGGNHNEQFF. The CDR3 DNA reads as TGTGCCAGCAGCCCTTCCGGCGGGAACCACAATGAGCAGTTCTTC.